Listed below are T cell receptor beta chains from one sample, sequenced in a study of shared clonotypes between healthy human individuals. Assay used: immunoSEQ multiplex PCR; TCRdb lists only in-frame clones, some missing. The sample lists 550,000 to 850,000 clones; around 67% were seen once. The sequencing input was memory CD4+ T cells sorted from blood. Receptor source: a woman aged 25 to 39 in good health. Both conserved end residues are part of each CDR3. D genes are given only for firm matches. Clone size appears in some rows only: once, few, many, or a class for an expanded clone.

V: TRBV5-8
D: NA
J: TRBJ2-7
size: many
DNA: TGTGCCAGCAGCTTGGCGGGAACCCCCGAGCAGTACTTC
CDR3: CASSLAGTPEQYF

V: TRBV2
D: NA
J: TRBJ1-5
size: NA
DNA: TGTGCCAGCAGTGAAGAGGGGTCGGCTGGTCAGCCCCAGCATTTT
CDR3: CASSEEGSAGQPQHF

V: TRBV19
D: TRBD2
J: TRBJ2-3
size: once
DNA: TGTGCCAGTAGTCCAAGGAGCGGGAGGTTGACAGATACGCAGTATTTT
CDR3: CASSPRSGRLTDTQYF

V: TRBV7-9
D: TRBD1
J: TRBJ1-2
size: NA
DNA: TGTGCCAGCAGCCAAGACAGGGTGACTGGCTACACCTTC
CDR3: CASSQDRVTGYTF

V: TRBV5-1
D: TRBD1
J: TRBJ2-7
size: many
DNA: TGCGCCAGCAGCCGGGACAGTCTCACCTACGAGCAGTACTTC
CDR3: CASSRDSLTYEQYF

V: TRBV7-9
D: NA
J: TRBJ1-2
size: NA
DNA: TGTGCCAGCGGCCGAGTTCTCGGGTCATATGGCTACACCTTC
CDR3: CASGRVLGSYGYTF

V: TRBV28
D: TRBD1
J: TRBJ1-2
size: NA
DNA: TGTGCCAGCAGTTTATTGGGGACAGGGTTAAATTATGGCTACACCTTC
CDR3: CASSLLGTGLNYGYTF

V: TRBV6-1
D: TRBD2
J: TRBJ2-7
size: NA
DNA: TGTGCCAGCAGCCTGACTAGCGGGCTTTTCGAGCAGTACTTC
CDR3: CASSLTSGLFEQYF

V: TRBV28
D: TRBD2
J: TRBJ2-7
size: NA
DNA: TGTGCCAGCAGTCCCACCCAAGCGGGAGTCAACGAGCAGTACTTC
CDR3: CASSPTQAGVNEQYF

V: TRBV29-1
D: NA
J: TRBJ2-7
size: NA
DNA: TGCAGCGTTGCGGTTGCGGACGCCTACGAGCAGTACTTC
CDR3: CSVAVADAYEQYF

V: TRBV27
D: NA
J: TRBJ1-4
size: few
DNA: TGTGCCAGCAGTTTAAGGAAGGGGTTTGAAAAACTGTTTTTT
CDR3: CASSLRKGFEKLFF

V: TRBV6-1
D: TRBD1
J: TRBJ1-4
size: NA
DNA: TGTGCCAGCAGTAAAAAACAGGGGGAAGGGGAAAAACTGTTTTTT
CDR3: CASSKKQGEGEKLFF

V: TRBV6-7
D: NA
J: TRBJ1-2
size: NA
DNA: TGTGCCAGCAGGACACCTTACCTGTTTAACTATGGCTACACCTTC
CDR3: CASRTPYLFNYGYTF

V: TRBV7-3
D: NA
J: TRBJ2-5
size: once
DNA: TGTGCCAGCAGCCAGGGGTACGGGGGAGAGACCCAGTACTTC
CDR3: CASSQGYGGETQYF

V: TRBV5-8
D: NA
J: TRBJ2-4
size: NA
DNA: TGTGCCAGCAGCTTGGGGCGACTAGCCAAAAACATTCAGTACTTC
CDR3: CASSLGRLAKNIQYF

V: TRBV4-2
D: NA
J: TRBJ2-6
size: NA
DNA: TGTGCCAGCAGCTCTGCTGGTGGGGCCAACGTCCTGACTTTC
CDR3: CASSSAGGANVLTF

V: TRBV19
D: NA
J: TRBJ2-7
size: NA
DNA: TGTGCCAGTAGTACCGACCCGAGCTCCTACGAGCAGTACTTC
CDR3: CASSTDPSSYEQYF

V: TRBV5-1
D: TRBD2
J: TRBJ2-5
size: NA
DNA: TGCGCCAGCAGCTTGGAGACGGGGAGGGGAGAGACCCAGTACTTC
CDR3: CASSLETGRGETQYF

V: TRBV6-6
D: NA
J: TRBJ1-5
size: NA
DNA: TGTGCCAGCAGTTTAAAGGTGGGGCAGCCCCAGCATTTT
CDR3: CASSLKVGQPQHF

V: TRBV18
D: NA
J: TRBJ2-2
size: NA
DNA: TGTGCCAGCTCACCACGCAGGTTGGGGACCACCGGGGAGCTGTTTTTT
CDR3: CASSPRRLGTTGELFF

V: TRBV6-5
D: TRBD1
J: TRBJ1-2
size: once
DNA: TGTGCCACCGTAGGGACTAGGGACAGGGGTGGCTACACCTTC
CDR3: CATVGTRDRGGYTF

V: TRBV27
D: TRBD1
J: TRBJ2-3
size: NA
DNA: TGTGCCAGCAGAGGGACAGGGCGCGATACGCAGTATTTT
CDR3: CASRGTGRDTQYF

V: TRBV5-6
D: TRBD1
J: TRBJ2-2
size: NA
DNA: TGTGCCAGCAGCTTTGGAGGACAGGGGGCTTTCACCGGGGAGCTGTTTTTT
CDR3: CASSFGGQGAFTGELFF

V: TRBV6-1
D: NA
J: TRBJ2-1
size: NA
DNA: TGTGCCAGCAGTGAAGTGGCGGGATACAATGAGCAGTTCTTC
CDR3: CASSEVAGYNEQFF

V: TRBV5-4
D: TRBD1
J: TRBJ2-7
size: few
DNA: TGTGCCAGCAGTCGAGGACAGGGGGCGAAACAAACCTACGAGCAGTACTTC
CDR3: CASSRGQGAKQTYEQYF

V: TRBV6-1
D: NA
J: TRBJ1-5
size: NA
DNA: TGTGCCAGCAGTGGGGTTGATAGCAATCAGCCCCAGCATTTT
CDR3: CASSGVDSNQPQHF

V: TRBV6-6
D: NA
J: TRBJ1-6
size: NA
DNA: TGTGCCAGCAGCTGGACAGATTCCTATAATTCACCCCTCCACTTT
CDR3: CASSWTDSYNSPLHF

V: TRBV30
D: NA
J: TRBJ1-3
size: NA
DNA: TGTGCCTGGAGTCTCGGGGGGAGCTCTGGAAACACCATATATTTT
CDR3: CAWSLGGSSGNTIYF

V: TRBV2
D: TRBD1
J: TRBJ2-3
size: once
DNA: TGTGCCAGCAGGGTCGGGGACAGGCCCCAAGATACGCAGTATTTT
CDR3: CASRVGDRPQDTQYF

V: TRBV27
D: NA
J: TRBJ2-5
size: NA
DNA: TGTGCCAGCACGAGGGTCCCGGGGTGGCAAGAGACCCAGTACTTC
CDR3: CASTRVPGWQETQYF

V: TRBV28
D: NA
J: TRBJ2-7
size: NA
DNA: TGTGCCAGCAGTTCATATAAGGATCTATCCTACGAGCAGTACTTC
CDR3: CASSSYKDLSYEQYF

V: TRBV4-1
D: TRBD2
J: TRBJ2-5
size: NA
DNA: TGCGCCAGCAGCCAAGGACCGGGAGGGCGAGAGACCCAGTACTTC
CDR3: CASSQGPGGRETQYF

V: TRBV29-1
D: TRBD2
J: TRBJ2-3
size: NA
DNA: TGCAGCGTTGGCCCCCCAGCGGGAGGTCTAGATACGCAGTATTTT
CDR3: CSVGPPAGGLDTQYF

V: TRBV5-1
D: TRBD1
J: TRBJ1-4
size: few
DNA: TGCGCCAGCAGCTTCGGCAGGGGGGATGAAAAACTGTTTTTT
CDR3: CASSFGRGDEKLFF

V: TRBV5-8
D: TRBD1
J: TRBJ1-5
size: NA
DNA: TGTGCCAGCAGCCCCGGGACAGGGGCTAATCAGCCCCAGCATTTT
CDR3: CASSPGTGANQPQHF

V: TRBV19
D: TRBD1
J: TRBJ1-1
size: NA
DNA: TGTGCCAGTAGTCCCCGGGACAGGGAGTGGAATGAAGCTTTCTTT
CDR3: CASSPRDREWNEAFF

V: TRBV5-1
D: NA
J: TRBJ1-4
size: few
DNA: TGCGCCAGCAGCTTGGGTGGGGCGGATAATGAAAAACTGTTTTTT
CDR3: CASSLGGADNEKLFF

V: TRBV7-2
D: TRBD2
J: TRBJ2-7
size: many
DNA: TGTGCCAGCAGCTTACAGCGGGACTCCTACGAGCAGTACTTC
CDR3: CASSLQRDSYEQYF

V: TRBV6-1
D: TRBD2
J: TRBJ2-3
size: NA
DNA: TGTGCCAGCAGTGCCACTAGCGTGGTATCTATAGATACGCAGTATTTT
CDR3: CASSATSVVSIDTQYF

V: TRBV6-6
D: TRBD2
J: TRBJ2-1
size: NA
DNA: TGTGCCAGCAGTCTAGCGGGAGAAAACAATGAGCAGTTCTTC
CDR3: CASSLAGENNEQFF

V: TRBV6-5
D: NA
J: TRBJ2-5
size: NA
DNA: TGTGCCAGCAGTTACCAGAGCCAAGAGACCCAGTACTTC
CDR3: CASSYQSQETQYF

V: TRBV2
D: NA
J: TRBJ1-1
size: NA
DNA: TGTGCCAGCAGGGAATTCATGAACACTGAAGCTTTCTTT
CDR3: CASREFMNTEAFF

V: TRBV7-9
D: NA
J: TRBJ1-1
size: once
DNA: TGTGCCACCAGCAGGGAAGGCACTGAAGCTTTCTTT
CDR3: CATSREGTEAFF

V: TRBV7-2
D: NA
J: TRBJ2-7
size: NA
DNA: TGTGCCAGCAGCCTAAGCTCCTACGAGCAGTACTTC
CDR3: CASSLSSYEQYF

V: TRBV23-1
D: NA
J: TRBJ1-2
size: NA
DNA: TGCGCCAGCCTTTCTACTGGCTACACCTTC
CDR3: CASLSTGYTF

V: TRBV30
D: TRBD1
J: TRBJ2-5
size: NA
DNA: TGTGCCCGGACAGGGGTTTTCGGCGGGACCCAGTACTTC
CDR3: CARTGVFGGTQYF

V: TRBV7-9
D: TRBD2
J: TRBJ2-7
size: NA
DNA: TGTGCCAGCAGCCCCAGGGTCTTAGCGGGAGGAAATGAGCAGTACTTC
CDR3: CASSPRVLAGGNEQYF

V: TRBV11-2
D: NA
J: TRBJ2-7
size: NA
DNA: TGTGCCAGCAGCCGACTGACAGATTCCTACGAGCAGTACTTC
CDR3: CASSRLTDSYEQYF

V: TRBV5-1
D: NA
J: TRBJ2-7
size: NA
DNA: TGCGCCAGCAGCTTGGAGGGGACCGTCTCCTACGAGCAGTACTTC
CDR3: CASSLEGTVSYEQYF

V: TRBV11-2
D: TRBD1
J: TRBJ2-1
size: NA
DNA: TGTGCCAGCAGCTTGGACAGGGGAAAAGGCAATGAGCAGTTCTTC
CDR3: CASSLDRGKGNEQFF